This T cell receptor beta chain emerged from a study of technical replicates of blood from a handful of donors (dated by TCRdb to 2017 to 2019). Libraries were constructed by the immunoSEQ multiplex PCR assay. Entries here come from immuneACCESS through TCRdb and include only in-frame sequences with V and J called. Some clones fail to appear in such tables; in the studies checked, an unresolved V gene covers under half of the shortfall, and the cause of the remainder is unknown. The sample records 50,000 to 60,000 clones, about 95% of which are singletons. The ten top clones hold approximately 2.9% of the sample. The germline ends are 19 bases apart after V is trimmed by 5 bases and J by 2 bases. The CDR3, cysteine through phenylalanine, is 16 amino acids long. The only DNA kept is the CDR3, 48 bases in frame from the first base. For CDR1 and CDR2, the germline V gene (reference sequence) lists SEHNR and FQNEAQ.

In regard to this clone: Its antigen is still unknown. No base quality values were provided; no much bigger clone lies one nucleotide off.

The chain is made from TRBV7-9 and TRBJ2-7; TRBD1 is perhaps the D gene, given 5 matching bases. The sequenced material came from PBMCs. The receptor's source is a human donor in good health. Some clones in this sample may be carry-over from other donors' samples. In nucleotide form, the sequence is TGTGCCAGCAGCCAGATCTCCGGCCAGGGCCCCTACGAGCAGTACTTC. Its amino acids are CASSQISGQGPYEQYF.